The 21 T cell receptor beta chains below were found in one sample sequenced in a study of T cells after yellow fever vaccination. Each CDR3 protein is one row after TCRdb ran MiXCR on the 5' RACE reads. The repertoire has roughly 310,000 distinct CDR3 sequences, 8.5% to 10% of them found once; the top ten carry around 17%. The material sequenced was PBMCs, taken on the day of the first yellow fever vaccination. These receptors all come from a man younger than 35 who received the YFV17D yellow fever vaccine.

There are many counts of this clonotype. The CDR3 sequence is CATSDFSRGRSGELFF. In DNA, the CDR3 is TGTGCCACCAGTGATTTTTCCCGGGGGCGAAGCGGGGAGCTGTTTTTT. This chain connects TRBV24-1 to TRBJ2-2; D may match TRBD1 or TRBD2 (6 bases each). The V and J ends lost 1 base and 7 bases respectively, with 15 bases between them. The CDR3 has 16 amino acids. Germline V gene lookup returns CDR1 KGHDR and CDR2 SFDVKD.

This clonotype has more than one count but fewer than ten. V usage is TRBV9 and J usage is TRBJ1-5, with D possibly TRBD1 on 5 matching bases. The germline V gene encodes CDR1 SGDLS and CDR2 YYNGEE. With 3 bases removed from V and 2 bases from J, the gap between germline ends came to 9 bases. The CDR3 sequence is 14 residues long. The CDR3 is CASSAGYGNQPQHF. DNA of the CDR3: TGTGCCAGCAGCGCAGGGTACGGCAATCAGCCCCAGCATTTT. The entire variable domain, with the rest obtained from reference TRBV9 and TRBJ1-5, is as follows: DSGVTQTPKHLITATGQRVTLRCSPRSGDLSVYWYQQSLDQGLQFLIQYYNGEERAKGNILERFSAQQFPDLHSELNLSSLELGDSALYFCASSAGYGNQPQHFGDGTRLSIL.

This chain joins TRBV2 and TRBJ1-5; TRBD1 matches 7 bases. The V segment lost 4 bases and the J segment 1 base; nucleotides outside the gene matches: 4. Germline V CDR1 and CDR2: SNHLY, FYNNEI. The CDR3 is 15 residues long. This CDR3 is CASSGAGGSNQPQHF. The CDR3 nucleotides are TGTGCCAGCAGTGGGGCAGGGGGGAGCAATCAGCCCCAGCATTTT.

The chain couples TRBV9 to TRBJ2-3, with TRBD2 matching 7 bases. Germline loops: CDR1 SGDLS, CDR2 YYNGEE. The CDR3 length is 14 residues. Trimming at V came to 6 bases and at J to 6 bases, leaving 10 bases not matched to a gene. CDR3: CASTQRAGKDTQYF. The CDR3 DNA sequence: TGTGCCAGCACCCAGCGAGCGGGGAAGGATACGCAGTATTTT.

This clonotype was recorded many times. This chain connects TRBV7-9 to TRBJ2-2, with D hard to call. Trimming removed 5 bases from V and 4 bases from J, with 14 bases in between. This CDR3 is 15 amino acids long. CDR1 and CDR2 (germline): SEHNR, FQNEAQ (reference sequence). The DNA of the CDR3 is TGTGCCAGCAGCCATAGGCGCGACGGCACCGGGGAGCTGTTTTTT. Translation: CASSHRRDGTGELFF.

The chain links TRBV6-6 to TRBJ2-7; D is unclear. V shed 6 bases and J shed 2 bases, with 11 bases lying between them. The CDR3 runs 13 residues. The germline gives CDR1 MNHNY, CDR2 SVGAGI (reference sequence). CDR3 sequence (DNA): TGTGCCAGCAGATGGGAACAGACCTACGAGCAGTACGTC. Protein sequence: CASRWEQTYEQYV.

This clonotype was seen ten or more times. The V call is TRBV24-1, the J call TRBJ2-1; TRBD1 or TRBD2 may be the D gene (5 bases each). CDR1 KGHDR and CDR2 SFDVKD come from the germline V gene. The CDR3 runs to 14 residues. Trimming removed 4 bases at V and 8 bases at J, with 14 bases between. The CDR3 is CATSEGDPLHEQFF. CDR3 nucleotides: TGTGCCACCAGTGAGGGGGACCCGCTGCATGAGCAGTTCTTC.

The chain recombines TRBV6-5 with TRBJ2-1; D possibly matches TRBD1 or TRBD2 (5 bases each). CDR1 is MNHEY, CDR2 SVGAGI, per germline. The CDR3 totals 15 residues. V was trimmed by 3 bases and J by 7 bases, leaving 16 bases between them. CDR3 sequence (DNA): TGTGCCAGCAGTTATACAACGGGACGTTCAAATGAGCAGTTCTTC. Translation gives CASSYTTGRSNEQFF.

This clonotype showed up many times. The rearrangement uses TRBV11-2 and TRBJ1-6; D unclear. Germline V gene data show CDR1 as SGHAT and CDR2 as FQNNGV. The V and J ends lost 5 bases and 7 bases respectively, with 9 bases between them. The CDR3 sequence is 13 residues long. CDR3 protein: CASSQHDNSPLHF. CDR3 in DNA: TGTGCCAGCAGCCAGCATGACAATTCACCCCTCCACTTT.

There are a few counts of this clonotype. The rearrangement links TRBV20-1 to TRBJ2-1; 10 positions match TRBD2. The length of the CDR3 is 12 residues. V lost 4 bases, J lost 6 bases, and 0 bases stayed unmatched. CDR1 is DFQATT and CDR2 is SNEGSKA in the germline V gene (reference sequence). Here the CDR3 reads CSAIAGGNEQFF. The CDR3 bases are TGCAGTGCTATAGCGGGGGGCAATGAGCAGTTCTTC.

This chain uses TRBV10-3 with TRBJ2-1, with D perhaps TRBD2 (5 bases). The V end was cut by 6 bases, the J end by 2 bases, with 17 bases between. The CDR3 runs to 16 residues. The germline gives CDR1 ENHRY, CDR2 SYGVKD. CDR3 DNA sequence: TGTGCCATCAGAGTTAAGGGAGAGAGGACCTACAATGAGCAGTTCTTC. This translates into CAIRVKGERTYNEQFF.

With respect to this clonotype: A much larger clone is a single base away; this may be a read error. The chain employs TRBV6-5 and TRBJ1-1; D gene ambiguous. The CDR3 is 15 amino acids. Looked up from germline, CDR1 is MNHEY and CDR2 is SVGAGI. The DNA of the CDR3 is TGTGCCAGCAGTTACTCTCAGGCCGGACGTACTGAAGTTTTCTTT. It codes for CASSYSQAGRTEVFF.

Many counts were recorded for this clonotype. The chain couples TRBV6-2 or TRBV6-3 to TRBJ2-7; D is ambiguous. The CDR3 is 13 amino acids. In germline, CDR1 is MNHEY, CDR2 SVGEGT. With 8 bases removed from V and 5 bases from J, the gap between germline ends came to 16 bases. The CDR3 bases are TGTGCCAGCGCGGACGACCTTCCCCACGAGCAGTACGTC. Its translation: CASADDLPHEQYV.

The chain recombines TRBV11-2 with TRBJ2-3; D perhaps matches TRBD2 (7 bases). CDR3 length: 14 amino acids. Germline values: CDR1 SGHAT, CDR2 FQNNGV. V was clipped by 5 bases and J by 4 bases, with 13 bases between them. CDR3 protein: CASSGGGIPDTQYF. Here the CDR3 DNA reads TGTGCCAGCAGCGGGGGGGGCATTCCAGATACGCAGTATTTT.

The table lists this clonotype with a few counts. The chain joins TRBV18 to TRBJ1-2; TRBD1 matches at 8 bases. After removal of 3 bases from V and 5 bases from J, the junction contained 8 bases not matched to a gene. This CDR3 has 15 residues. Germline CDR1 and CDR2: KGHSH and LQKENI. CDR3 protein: CASSPGQVGRYGYTF. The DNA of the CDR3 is TGTGCCAGCTCACCGGGACAGGTGGGGCGGTATGGCTACACCTTC.

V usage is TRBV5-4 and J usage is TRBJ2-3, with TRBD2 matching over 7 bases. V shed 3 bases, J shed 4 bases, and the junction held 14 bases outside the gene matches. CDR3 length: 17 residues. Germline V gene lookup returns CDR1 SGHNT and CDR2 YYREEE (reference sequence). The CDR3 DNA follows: TGTGCCAGCAGCTCATCCTTAGCGGGCCTATCGGCAGATACGCAGTATTTT. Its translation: CASSSSLAGLSADTQYF.

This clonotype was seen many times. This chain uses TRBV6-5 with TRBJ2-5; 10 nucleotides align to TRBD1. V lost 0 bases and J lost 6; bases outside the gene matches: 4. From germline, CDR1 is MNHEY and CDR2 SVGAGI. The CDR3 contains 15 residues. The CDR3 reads CASSYSTGGGKTQYF. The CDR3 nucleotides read TGTGCCAGCAGTTACTCGACAGGGGGCGGGAAGACCCAGTACTTC.

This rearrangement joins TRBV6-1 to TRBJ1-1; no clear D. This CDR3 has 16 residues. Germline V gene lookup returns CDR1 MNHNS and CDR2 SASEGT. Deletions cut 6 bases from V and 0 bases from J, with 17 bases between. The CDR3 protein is CASREEGGSLNTEAFF. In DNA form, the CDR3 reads TGTGCCAGCAGGGAGGAAGGCGGATCCCTGAACACTGAAGCTTTCTTT.

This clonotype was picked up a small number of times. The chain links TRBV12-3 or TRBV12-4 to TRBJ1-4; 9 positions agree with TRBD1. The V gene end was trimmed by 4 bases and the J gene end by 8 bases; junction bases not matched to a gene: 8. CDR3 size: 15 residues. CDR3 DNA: TGTGCCAGCAGTTCTTCACAGGGGGCATGGGAAAAACTGTTTTTT. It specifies CASSSSQGAWEKLFF.

CDR3 region: CASSEHTGYTEAFF. CDR3 nucleotide sequence: TGTGCCAGCAGTGAACATACGGGCTACACTGAAGCTTTCTTT. The rearrangement uses TRBV6-1 and TRBJ1-1; D remains unclear. Per germline, CDR1 MNHNS and CDR2 SASEGT. The CDR3 extends over 14 amino acids. Trimming stripped 2 bases from V and 3 bases from J, with 10 bases between.

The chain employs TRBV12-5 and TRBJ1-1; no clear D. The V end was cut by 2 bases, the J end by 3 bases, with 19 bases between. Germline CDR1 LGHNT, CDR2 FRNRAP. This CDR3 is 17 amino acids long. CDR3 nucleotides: TGTGCTAGTGGTTTGCTACTGCGACTGACGATAGACACTGAAGCTTTCTTT. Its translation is CASGLLLRLTIDTEAFF.